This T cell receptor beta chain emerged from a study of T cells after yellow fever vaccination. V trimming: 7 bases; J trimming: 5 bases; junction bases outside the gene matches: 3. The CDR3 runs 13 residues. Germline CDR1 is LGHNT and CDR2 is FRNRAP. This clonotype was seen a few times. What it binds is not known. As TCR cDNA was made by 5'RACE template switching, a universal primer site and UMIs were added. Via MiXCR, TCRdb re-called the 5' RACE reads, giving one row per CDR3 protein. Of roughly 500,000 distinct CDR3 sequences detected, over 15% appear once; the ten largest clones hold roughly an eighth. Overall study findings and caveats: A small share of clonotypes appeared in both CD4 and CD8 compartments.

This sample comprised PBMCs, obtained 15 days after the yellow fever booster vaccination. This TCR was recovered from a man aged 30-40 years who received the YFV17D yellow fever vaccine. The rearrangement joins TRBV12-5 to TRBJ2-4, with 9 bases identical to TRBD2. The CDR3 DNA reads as TGTGCTAGTGCCCGGACTAGCGAAAACATTCAGTACTTC. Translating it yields CASARTSENIQYF.